This is a list of T cell receptor beta chains from one sample in a study of blood T cells in healthy people across ages. TCRdb reprocessed the 5' RACE reads via MiXCR and lists one record per CDR3 protein. Of some 800,000 distinct CDR3 sequences listed, approximately 44% are singletons. Sequencing was performed on blood. Receptors originate from a man aged 55 to 70 in good health. CDR3s include the opening cysteine and the closing phenylalanine or tryptophan. The D gene is left open where the match is weak. Part of the rows lack a size; the others show once, few, many or a class for expanded clones.

CDR3nt | CDR3aa | v_gene | d_gene | j_gene | abundance
TGTGCCAGCAGGGACCTCTCCTACGAGCAGTACTTC | CASRDLSYEQYF | TRBV25-1 | - | TRBJ2-7 | few
TGTGCCTGGGACGGATTGTTGGGCGGGGGAGGGGAGACCCAGTACTTC | CAWDGLLGGGGETQYF | TRBV30 | TRBD2 | TRBJ2-5 | many
TGCAGTGCGACAACGAAGAGAGACTGGCCCCCGCGGCACGAGCAGTACTTC | CSATTKRDWPPRHEQYF | TRBV20-1 | - | TRBJ2-7 | few
TGTGCCAGCAGTGAAGAACAGGGTGAATGGACGCAGTATTTT | CASSEEQGEWTQYF | TRBV25-1 | - | TRBJ2-3 | -
TGCGCCAGCAGCCAAGTTCTGCGGATTGGGCGGGGTGAGCAGTATTTT | CASSQVLRIGRGEQYF | TRBV4-1 | - | TRBJ2-3 | many
TGTGCCGGCCAGAGGGACGGGAGGTACGAGCAGTACTTC | CAGQRDGRYEQYF | TRBV7-9 | TRBD2 | TRBJ2-7 | -
TGCGCCAGCAGCCAAGTCTCAGGCTTTAATGAAAAACTGTTTTTT | CASSQVSGFNEKLFF | TRBV4-1 | - | TRBJ1-4 | few
TGTGCCAGCAGCAAACCCACCGAAACTGCTAGCGGGCGATACTACGAGCAGTACTTC | CASSKPTETASGRYYEQYF | TRBV21-1 | - | TRBJ2-7 | -
TGTGCCAGCTCTTCGCGGTATGGCTACACCTTC | CASSSRYGYTF | TRBV3-1 | - | TRBJ1-2 | many
TGTGCCAGCGGCGTAGTCCAGGGGGTTGCCTACACCTTC | CASGVVQGVAYTF | TRBV12-3/TRBV12-4 | TRBD1 | TRBJ1-2 | few
TGCGCCAGCAGCCAAGTCGGAGGGAGCTCCTACGAGCAGTACTTC | CASSQVGGSSYEQYF | TRBV4-3 | - | TRBJ2-7 | many
TGTGCCAGCAGCCTAGGGGGCGCCACCTCAGAGACCCAGTACTTC | CASSLGGATSETQYF | TRBV7-2 | TRBD1 | TRBJ2-5 | few
TGCGCCAGCAGCTTGGCCGGGGGACAGGGTTACTACGAGCAGTACTTC | CASSLAGGQGYYEQYF | TRBV5-1 | TRBD1 | TRBJ2-7 | -
TGTGCCAGCAGTTTAGCCTCTAGCGGGGGCTACAATGAGCAGTTCTTC | CASSLASSGGYNEQFF | TRBV27 | TRBD2 | TRBJ2-1 | -
TGTGCCAGCAGCTCTGGGACAGGGGGCTTGAGTCAGCCCCAGCATTTT | CASSSGTGGLSQPQHF | TRBV5-8 | TRBD1 | TRBJ1-5 | -
TGTGCCAGCAGACTAGAACAGGTCGGCGAGCAGTACTTC | CASRLEQVGEQYF | TRBV2 | - | TRBJ2-7 | few
TGCGCCAGCAGTGATAACGGATTAAATACAGATACGCAGTATTTT | CASSDNGLNTDTQYF | TRBV10-2 | - | TRBJ2-3 | -
TGTGCCAGCACCCCGGACATCTTGGGCTACGAGCAGTACTTC | CASTPDILGYEQYF | TRBV7-9 | - | TRBJ2-7 | -
TGTGCCAGCAGTTCGGGGACTTTTAGGGATGGCTACACCTTC | CASSSGTFRDGYTF | TRBV27 | - | TRBJ1-2 | -
TGTGCCAGCCGACTAGCCGGGGAGGGTGAGCAGTACTTC | CASRLAGEGEQYF | TRBV3-1 | TRBD2 | TRBJ2-5 | -
TGTGCCAGCAGCTCACCTTACGACAGTAACACCGGGGAGCTGTTTTTT | CASSSPYDSNTGELFF | TRBV7-9 | - | TRBJ2-2 | -
TGCAGTGCTAGAGAAGCAGGGGGGGGAGCTAACTATGGCTACACCTTC | CSAREAGGGANYGYTF | TRBV20-1 | TRBD1 | TRBJ1-2 | few
TGCAGCATAGGGCAGAGGCAGACCCGGCACACCTTC | CSIGQRQTRHTF | TRBV29-1 | - | TRBJ1-2 | -
TGCGCCAGCAGCTCTCTATATAACAGGGATGGGGCCAACGTCCTGACTTTC | CASSSLYNRDGANVLTF | TRBV5-1 | - | TRBJ2-6 | -
TGCGCCAGCAGCTTGGGCGTATCCACTGGGGGGGCCTACGAGCAGTACTTC | CASSLGVSTGGAYEQYF | TRBV5-1 | TRBD2 | TRBJ2-7 | -
TGTGCCGCAGGATCCGGGACAGGCCCTGGGCAGTACTTC | CAAGSGTGPGQYF | TRBV2 | TRBD1 | TRBJ2-5 | many
TGTGCCACCAGGAGAGGGGCCCTCGGAGAGACCCAGTACTTC | CATRRGALGETQYF | TRBV25-1 | - | TRBJ2-5 | -
TGTGCCAGCAGCTTAGTCCCCGCTTTCTTT | CASSLVPAFF | TRBV7-9 | - | TRBJ1-1 | -
TGTGCCAGCAGCTTTAAGGGGATAGGAAACATTCAGTACTTC | CASSFKGIGNIQYF | TRBV7-2 | - | TRBJ2-4 | -
TGTGCCAGCAGCCAAGATCTGAGCGGTGGGGAGACCCAGTACTTC | CASSQDLSGGETQYF | TRBV3-1 | - | TRBJ2-5 | -
TGTGCCAGCAGTATAGGACTAGCGGGGGTCCACTCCTACAATGAGCAGTTCTTC | CASSIGLAGVHSYNEQFF | TRBV27 | TRBD2 | TRBJ2-1 | -
TGTGCCACAGCGCAAGGGGGCCCTTACACAGATACGCAGTATTTT | CATAQGGPYTDTQYF | TRBV27 | TRBD1 | TRBJ2-3 | -
TGTGCCAGCAGTAACAGGGTTTTTCTCAAAGATGAAAAACTGTTTTTT | CASSNRVFLKDEKLFF | TRBV28 | - | TRBJ1-4 | -